The 5 T cell receptor beta chains presented below share a single source sample, sequenced in a study of blood T cell repertoires in COVID-19. Profiling relied on immunoSEQ multiplex PCR, and the TCRdb table lists in-frame clones only, not all of them. The profile shows approximately 150,000 clones, 85% to 90% of them singletons. The source material was peripheral blood. These TCRs come from a man between 18 and 35 years old with COVID-19, enrolled during active disease.

This chain links TRBV24-1 with TRBJ2-5; 7 bases match TRBD1. Germline CDR1 KGHDR, CDR2 SFDVKD. CDR3 size: 18 residues. Trimming took 2 bases from V and 3 from J; bases not matched to a gene: 14. The CDR3 bases are TGTGCCACCAGTGATTCCCAGATCCCCGGGACAGCGGAAGAGACCCAGTACTTC. It is translated as CATSDSQIPGTAEETQYF.

This sequence joins TRBV28 and TRBJ1-5; 9 positions match TRBD1. CDR1 and CDR2 from the germline V gene are MDHEN and SYDVKM. The CDR3 is 17 amino acids. Trimming took 10 bases from V and 3 from J; bases not matched to a gene: 16. The CDR3 DNA is TGTGCCACCCTTGGGACAGGGCGGAGTGGGGACAATCAGCCCCAGCATTTT. It specifies CATLGTGRSGDNQPQHF.

The rearrangement uses TRBV9 and TRBJ2-1; 8 bases are shared with TRBD2. CDR1 is SGDLS, CDR2 YYNGEE, per germline. The V and J ends lost 3 bases and 0 bases, in that order; junction bases with no gene match: 8. The CDR3 is 17 amino acids. The DNA for the CDR3 is TGTGCCAGCAGCGGATCGGGAGGGCCCGGCTCCTACAATGAGCAGTTCTTC. Translation gives CASSGSGGPGSYNEQFF.

The sample holds one count of this clone. Written as DNA, the CDR3 is TGTGCCAGCAGCCTAGAAGGGAGAAGCTCTGGAAACACCATATATTTT. Amino acids: CASSLEGRSSGNTIYF. J is TRBJ1-3 and V is TRBV9; D is uncertain. CDR1 SGDLS and CDR2 YYNGEE come from the germline V gene. Trimming took 4 bases from V and 0 from J, leaving 14 bases between them. The CDR3 has 16 amino acids.

This chain uses TRBV5-4 with TRBJ2-7; TRBD1 matches at 7 bases. This CDR3 comprises 15 residues. Germline-derived CDR1 and CDR2 are SGHNT and YYREEE (reference sequence). Trimming at V came to 4 bases and at J to 0 bases, leaving 7 bases not matched to a gene. For the CDR3, the DNA is TGTGCCAGCAGCCCCCCCGGGACAGCCTCCTACGAGCAGTACTTC. It yields the protein CASSPPGTASYEQYF.